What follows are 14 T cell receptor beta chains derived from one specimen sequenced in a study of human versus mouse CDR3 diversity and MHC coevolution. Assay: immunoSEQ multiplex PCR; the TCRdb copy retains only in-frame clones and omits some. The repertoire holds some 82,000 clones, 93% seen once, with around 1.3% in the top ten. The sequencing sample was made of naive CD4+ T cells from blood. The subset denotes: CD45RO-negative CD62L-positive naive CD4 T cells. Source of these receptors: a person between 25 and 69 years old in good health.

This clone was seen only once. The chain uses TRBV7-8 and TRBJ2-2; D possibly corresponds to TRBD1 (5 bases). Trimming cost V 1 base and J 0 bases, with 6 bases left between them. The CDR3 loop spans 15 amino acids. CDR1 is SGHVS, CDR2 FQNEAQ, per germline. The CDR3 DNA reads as TGTGCCAGCAGCTTAGGGACACCGAACACCGGGGAGCTGTTTTTT. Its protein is CASSLGTPNTGELFF.

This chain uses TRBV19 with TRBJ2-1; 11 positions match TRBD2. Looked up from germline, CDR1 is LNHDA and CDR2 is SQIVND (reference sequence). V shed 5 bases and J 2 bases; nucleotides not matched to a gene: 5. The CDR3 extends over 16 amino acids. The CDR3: CASSLLAGGTYNEQFF. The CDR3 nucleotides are TGTGCCAGTAGTTTATTAGCGGGAGGGACCTACAATGAGCAGTTCTTC.

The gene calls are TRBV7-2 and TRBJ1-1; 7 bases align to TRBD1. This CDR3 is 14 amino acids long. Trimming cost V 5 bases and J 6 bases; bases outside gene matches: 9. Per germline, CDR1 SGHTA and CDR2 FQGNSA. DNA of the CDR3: TGTGCCAGCAGCCGGGCCCAGGGGGTTGCTGAAGCTTTCTTT. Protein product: CASSRAQGVAEAFF.

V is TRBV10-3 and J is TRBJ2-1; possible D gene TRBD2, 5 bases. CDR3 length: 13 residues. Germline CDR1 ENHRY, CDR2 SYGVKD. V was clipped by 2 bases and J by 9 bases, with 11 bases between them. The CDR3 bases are TGTGCCATCAGTGAGCCTAGCCGGAGTGAGCAGTTCTTC. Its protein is CAISEPSRSEQFF.

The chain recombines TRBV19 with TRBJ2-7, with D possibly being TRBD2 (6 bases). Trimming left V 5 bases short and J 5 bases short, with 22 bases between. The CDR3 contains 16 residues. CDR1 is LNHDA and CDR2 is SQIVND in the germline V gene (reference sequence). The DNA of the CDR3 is TGTGCCAGTAGTCCGACACGCGGGACGGTTCGCAACGAGCAGTACTTC. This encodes CASSPTRGTVRNEQYF.

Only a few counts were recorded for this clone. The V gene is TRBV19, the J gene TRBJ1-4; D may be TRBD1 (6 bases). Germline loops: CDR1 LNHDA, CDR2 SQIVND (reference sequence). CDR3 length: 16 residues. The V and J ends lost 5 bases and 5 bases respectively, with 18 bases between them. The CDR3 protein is CASSLSSGTPNEKLFF. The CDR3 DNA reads TGTGCCAGTAGTTTAAGCTCCGGGACACCGAATGAAAAACTGTTTTTT.

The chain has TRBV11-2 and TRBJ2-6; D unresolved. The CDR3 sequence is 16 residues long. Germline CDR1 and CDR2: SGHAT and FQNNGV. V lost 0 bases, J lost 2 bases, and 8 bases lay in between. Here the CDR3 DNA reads TGTGCCAGCAGCTTAGATCTTCTCGCTGGGGCCAACGTCCTGACTTTC. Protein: CASSLDLLAGANVLTF.

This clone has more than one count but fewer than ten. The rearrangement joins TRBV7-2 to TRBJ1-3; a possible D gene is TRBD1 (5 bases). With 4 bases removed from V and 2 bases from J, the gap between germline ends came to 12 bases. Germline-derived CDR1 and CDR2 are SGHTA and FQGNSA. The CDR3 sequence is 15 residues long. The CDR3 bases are TGTGCCAGCAGCTCCACGACGGGGGCTGGAAACACCATATATTTT. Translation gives CASSSTTGAGNTIYF.

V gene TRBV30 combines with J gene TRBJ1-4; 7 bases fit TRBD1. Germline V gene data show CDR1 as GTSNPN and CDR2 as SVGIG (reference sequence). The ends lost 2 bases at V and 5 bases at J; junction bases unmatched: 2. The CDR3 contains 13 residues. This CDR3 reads CAWSLQGNEKLFF. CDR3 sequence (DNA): TGTGCCTGGAGTTTACAGGGGAATGAAAAACTGTTTTTT.

The CDR3 DNA follows: TGTGCCAGCAGTATCGACAGCCGCAATCAGCCCCAGCATTTT. It encodes CASSIDSRNQPQHF. V usage is TRBV7-9 and J usage is TRBJ1-5; a possible D gene is TRBD1 (5 bases). Germline loops: CDR1 SEHNR, CDR2 FQNEAQ (reference sequence). This CDR3 is built from 14 residues. Trimming removed 6 bases from V and 2 bases from J, with 11 bases in between.

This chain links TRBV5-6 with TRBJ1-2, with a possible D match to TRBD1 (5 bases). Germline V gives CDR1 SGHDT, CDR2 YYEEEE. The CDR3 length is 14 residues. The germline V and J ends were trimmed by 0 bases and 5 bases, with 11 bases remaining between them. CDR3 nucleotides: TGTGCCAGCAGCTTGGCGGGCAGGGAATATGGCTACACCTTC. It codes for CASSLAGREYGYTF.

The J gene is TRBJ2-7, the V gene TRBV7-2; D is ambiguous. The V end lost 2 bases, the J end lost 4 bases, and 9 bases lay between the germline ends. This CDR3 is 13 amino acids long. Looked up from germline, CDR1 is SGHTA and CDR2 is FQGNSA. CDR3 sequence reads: CASSLTRQYEQYF. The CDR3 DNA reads TGTGCCAGCAGCTTAACGCGGCAATACGAGCAGTACTTC.

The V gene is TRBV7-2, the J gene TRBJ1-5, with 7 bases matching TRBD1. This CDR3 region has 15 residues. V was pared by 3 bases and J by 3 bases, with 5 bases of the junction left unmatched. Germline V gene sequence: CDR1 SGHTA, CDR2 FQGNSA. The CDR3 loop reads CASSFQGTDNQPQHF. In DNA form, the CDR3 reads TGTGCCAGCAGCTTTCAAGGGACAGACAATCAGCCCCAGCATTTT.

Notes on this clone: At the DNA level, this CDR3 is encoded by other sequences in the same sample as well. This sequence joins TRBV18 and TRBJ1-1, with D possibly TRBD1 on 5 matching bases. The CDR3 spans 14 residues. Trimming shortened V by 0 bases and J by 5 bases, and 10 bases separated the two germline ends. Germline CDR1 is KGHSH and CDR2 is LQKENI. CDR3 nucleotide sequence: TGTGCCAGCTCACCACCGTGGCAGGGAACTGAAGCTTTCTTT. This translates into CASSPPWQGTEAFF.